This TCR beta chain was recovered during a study of metastatic and nonmetastatic thyroid tumors (dated by TCRdb to the early 2020s). About the study as a whole: Repertoires were compared across peripheral blood and tumor or nodule tissue samples from malignant and benign thyroid patients. The research as a whole found: In both blood and tumor samples, malignant tumors were reported to have significantly higher TCR beta diversity than benign nodules.

This clone was recorded many times. Its recognized antigen is unknown. One base away there is no much larger clone; base qualities are not given. Libraries were constructed by PCR. Sequencing took place on an Illumina HiSeq 4000. High-throughput sequencing was used to profile the TCR beta-chain CDR3 region of every patient. Per the authors' processing: Drawing on CDR3 differences between clinicopathological groups, the researchers built a classifier meant to tell apart patients with distant-metastatic papillary thyroid cancer. To measure repertoire diversity the researchers used the Shannon index, while the Morisita-Horn index served to gauge how similar the tumor and blood repertoires were. TCRdb reworked the public reads: Q25 trimming with fastp, MiXCR clone assembly, productive beta chains retained. TCRdb, not the original authors, processed these V and J calls. The sample table holds roughly 63,000 clones, of which 15% to 20% were seen once. The leading ten clones occupy around 9% of the sample.

None of the patients had been given any treatment before thyroid surgery. The study retrospectively analysed patient clinical samples collected from about 2012 to 2018 using T-cell receptor beta sequencing. The CDR3, cysteine through phenylalanine, is 11 amino acids long. Of all the DNA, just the CDR3 is kept, 33 bases in frame from base 1. The V end loses 6 bases and the J end loses 8 bases, and a stretch of 8 bases separates them. CDR1 and CDR2 (MNHEY, SVGEGT) derive from the germline V gene. The receptor was isolated from a male donor with papillary thyroid cancer or a benign thyroid nodule (not recorded which). Some clones in this sample may be carry-over from other donors' samples. Material: blood. The rearranged chain carries TRBV6-2 or TRBV6-3 and TRBJ2-1; the D gene lacks a confident call. The DNA sequence is TGTGCCAGCAGCTTGGCCTATGAGCAGTTCTTC. Translated, it gives CASSLAYEQFF.